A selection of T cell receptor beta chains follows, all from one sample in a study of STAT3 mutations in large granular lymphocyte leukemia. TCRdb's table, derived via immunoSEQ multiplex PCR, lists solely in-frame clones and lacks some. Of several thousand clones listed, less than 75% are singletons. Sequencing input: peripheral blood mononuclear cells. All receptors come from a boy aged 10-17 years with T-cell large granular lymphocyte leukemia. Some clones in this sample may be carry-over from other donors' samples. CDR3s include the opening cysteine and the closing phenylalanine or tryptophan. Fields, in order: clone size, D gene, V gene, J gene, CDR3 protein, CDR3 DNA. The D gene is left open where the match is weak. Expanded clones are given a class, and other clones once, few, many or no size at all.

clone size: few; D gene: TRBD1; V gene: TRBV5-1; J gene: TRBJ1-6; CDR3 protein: CASSLEGQGDSPLHF; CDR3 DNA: TGCGCCAGCAGCTTGGAAGGACAGGGGGATTCACCCCTCCACTTT
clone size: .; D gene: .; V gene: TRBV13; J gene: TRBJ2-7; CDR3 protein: CASSLTRVEQYF; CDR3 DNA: TGTGCCAGCAGCTTAACTCGGGTCGAGCAGTACTTC
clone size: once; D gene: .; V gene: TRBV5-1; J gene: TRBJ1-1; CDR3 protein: CASSFEEGKAFF; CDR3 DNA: TGCGCCAGCAGCTTCGAGGAAGGTAAAGCTTTCTTT
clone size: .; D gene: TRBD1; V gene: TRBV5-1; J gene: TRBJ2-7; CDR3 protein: CASSLALLDRDEQYF; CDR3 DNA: TGCGCCAGCAGCTTGGCCCTACTGGACAGGGACGAGCAGTACTTC
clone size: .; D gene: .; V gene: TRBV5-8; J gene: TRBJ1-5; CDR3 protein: CASSREENQPQHF; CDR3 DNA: TGTGCCAGCAGCCGAGAGGAGAATCAGCCCCAGCATTTT
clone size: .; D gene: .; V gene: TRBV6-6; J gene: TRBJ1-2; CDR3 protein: CASRNQGPNYGYTF; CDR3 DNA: TGTGCCAGCAGAAATCAGGGACCTAACTATGGCTACACCTTC
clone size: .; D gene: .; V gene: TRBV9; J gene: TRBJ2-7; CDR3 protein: CASSVAGTNTYEQYF; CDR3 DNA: TGTGCCAGCAGCGTAGCCGGGACAAACACCTACGAGCAGTACTTC
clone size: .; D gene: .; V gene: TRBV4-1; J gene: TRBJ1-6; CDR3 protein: CASSQGVIGLRSYNSPLHF; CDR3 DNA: TGCGCCAGCAGCCAAGGGGTGATCGGCCTCCGCTCCTATAATTCACCCCTCCACTTT
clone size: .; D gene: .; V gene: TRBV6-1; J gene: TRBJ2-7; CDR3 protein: CASSTAGASTYEQYF; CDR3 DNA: TGTGCCAGCAGTACCGCCGGGGCTTCAACCTACGAGCAGTACTTC
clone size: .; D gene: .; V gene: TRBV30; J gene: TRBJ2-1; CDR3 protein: CAWTPTSPNEQFF; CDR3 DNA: TGTGCCTGGACCCCTACTAGCCCCAATGAGCAGTTCTTC
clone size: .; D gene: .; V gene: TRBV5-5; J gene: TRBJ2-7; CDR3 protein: CASSLSNLYEQYF; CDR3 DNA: TGTGCCAGCAGCCTGTCTAATCTTTACGAGCAGTACTTC
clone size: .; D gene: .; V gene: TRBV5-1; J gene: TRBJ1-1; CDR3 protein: CASSLGGGTEAFF; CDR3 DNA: TGCGCCAGCAGCTTGGGTGGGGGTACTGAAGCTTTCTTT
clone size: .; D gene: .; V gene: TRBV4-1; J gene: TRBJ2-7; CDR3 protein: CASSPTSWPNYEQYF; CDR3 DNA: TGCGCCAGCAGCCCGACAAGCTGGCCGAACTACGAGCAGTACTTC
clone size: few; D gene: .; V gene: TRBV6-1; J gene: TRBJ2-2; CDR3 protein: CASSEDETGELFF; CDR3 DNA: TGTGCCAGCAGTGAGGATGAGACCGGGGAGCTGTTTTTT
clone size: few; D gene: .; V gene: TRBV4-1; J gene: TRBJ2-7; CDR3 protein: CASSQDGVGSSYEQYF; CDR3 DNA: TGCGCCAGCAGCCAAGATGGGGTAGGTAGCTCCTACGAGCAGTACTTC
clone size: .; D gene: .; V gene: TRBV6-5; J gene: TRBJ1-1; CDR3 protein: CASIAGMNTEAFF; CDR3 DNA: TGTGCCAGCATTGCGGGGATGAACACTGAAGCTTTCTTT
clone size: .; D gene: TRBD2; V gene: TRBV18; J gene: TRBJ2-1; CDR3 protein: CASSPGTSGSNEQFF; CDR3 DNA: TGTGCCAGCTCACCCGGGACTAGCGGGAGCAATGAGCAGTTCTTC
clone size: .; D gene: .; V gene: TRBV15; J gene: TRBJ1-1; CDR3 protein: CATSRDQGGSTEAFF; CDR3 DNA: TGTGCCACCAGCAGAGACCAGGGTGGGAGCACTGAAGCTTTCTTT
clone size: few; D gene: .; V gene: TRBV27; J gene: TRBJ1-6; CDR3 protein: CASSLSTGPNSPLHF; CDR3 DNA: TGTGCCAGCAGTTTATCCACAGGGCCAAATTCACCCCTCCACTTT
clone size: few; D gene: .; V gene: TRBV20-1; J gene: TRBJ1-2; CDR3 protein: CSARDSFIYTF; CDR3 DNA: TGCAGTGCTAGAGATAGCTTCATCTACACCTTC
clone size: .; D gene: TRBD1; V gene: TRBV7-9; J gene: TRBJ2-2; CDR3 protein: CASPRDRDPGELFF; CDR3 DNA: TGTGCCAGCCCCCGGGACAGGGATCCCGGGGAGCTGTTTTTT
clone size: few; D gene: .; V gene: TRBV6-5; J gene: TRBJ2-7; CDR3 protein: CASSSPSASSYEQYF; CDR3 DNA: TGTGCCAGCAGCTCCCCGAGCGCAAGCTCCTACGAGCAGTACTTC
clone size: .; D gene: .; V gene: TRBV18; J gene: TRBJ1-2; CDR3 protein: CASSLKEGDYGYTF; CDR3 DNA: TGTGCCAGCTCATTAAAAGAGGGTGACTATGGCTACACCTTC
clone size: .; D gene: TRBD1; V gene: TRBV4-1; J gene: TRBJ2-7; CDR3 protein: CASSQEATGVREQYF; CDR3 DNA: TGCGCCAGCAGCCAAGAGGCGACAGGGGTAAGAGAGCAGTACTTC
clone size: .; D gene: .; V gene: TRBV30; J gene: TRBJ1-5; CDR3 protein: CAWSTTDSYSNQPQHF; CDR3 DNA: TGTGCCTGGAGTACAACTGACTCATATAGCAATCAGCCCCAGCATTTT
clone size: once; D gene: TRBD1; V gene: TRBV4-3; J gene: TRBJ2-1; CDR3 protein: CASSQEPGDSNEQFF; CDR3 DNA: TGCGCCAGCAGCCAAGAGCCAGGGGACAGCAATGAGCAGTTCTTC
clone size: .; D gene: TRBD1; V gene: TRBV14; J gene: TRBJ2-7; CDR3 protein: CASSQDPGTGDSYEQYF; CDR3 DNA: TGTGCCAGCAGCCAAGATCCGGGGACAGGGGACTCCTACGAGCAGTACTTC
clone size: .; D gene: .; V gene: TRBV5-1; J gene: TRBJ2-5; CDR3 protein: CASSLTLTVAQETQYF; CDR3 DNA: TGCGCCAGCAGCCTAACACTGACAGTAGCACAAGAGACCCAGTACTTC
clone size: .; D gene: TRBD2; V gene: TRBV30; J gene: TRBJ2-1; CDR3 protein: CAWRSVAGGLNEQFF; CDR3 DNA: TGTGCCTGGAGGTCAGTAGCGGGAGGGCTCAATGAGCAGTTCTTC
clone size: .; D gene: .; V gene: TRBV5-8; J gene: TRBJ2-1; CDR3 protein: CASSLGQHSSYNEQFF; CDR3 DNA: TGTGCCAGCAGCTTGGGCCAGCATAGCTCCTACAATGAGCAGTTCTTC
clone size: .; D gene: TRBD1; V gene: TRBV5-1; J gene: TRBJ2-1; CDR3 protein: CASSLSQGANEQFF; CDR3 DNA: TGCGCCAGCAGCTTGAGCCAGGGGGCGAATGAGCAGTTCTTC
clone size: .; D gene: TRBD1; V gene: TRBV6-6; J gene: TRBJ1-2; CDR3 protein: CATATRQGVVGYTF; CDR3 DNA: TGTGCCACCGCTACAAGACAGGGAGTGGTTGGCTACACCTTC
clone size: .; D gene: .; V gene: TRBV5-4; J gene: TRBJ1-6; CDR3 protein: CASSRWGAGSPLHF; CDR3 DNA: TGTGCCAGCAGCCGGTGGGGGGCCGGGTCACCCCTCCACTTT
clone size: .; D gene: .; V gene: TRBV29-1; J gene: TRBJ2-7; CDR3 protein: CSVEISMGPVLSYEQYF; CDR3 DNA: TGCAGCGTTGAAATAAGTATGGGTCCAGTCCTCTCCTACGAGCAGTACTTC
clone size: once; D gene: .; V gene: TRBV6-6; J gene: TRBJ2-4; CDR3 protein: CASSYSGTLAKNIQYF; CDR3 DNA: TGTGCCAGCAGTTACTCCGGGACTTTAGCCAAAAACATTCAGTACTTC
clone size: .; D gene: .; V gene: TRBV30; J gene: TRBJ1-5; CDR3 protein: CAWSADGMQQPQHF; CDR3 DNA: TGTGCCTGGAGTGCTGACGGTATGCAGCAGCCCCAGCATTTT
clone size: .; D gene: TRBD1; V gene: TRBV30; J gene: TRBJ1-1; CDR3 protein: CAWSPRDRGLLTEAFF; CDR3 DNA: TGTGCCTGGAGCCCTAGGGACAGGGGGCTCCTCACTGAAGCTTTCTTT
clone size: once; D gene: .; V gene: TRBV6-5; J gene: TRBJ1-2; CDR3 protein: CASSHYTTGYGGYTF; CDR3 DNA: TGTGCCAGCAGTCACTACACCACAGGGTATGGCGGCTACACCTTC
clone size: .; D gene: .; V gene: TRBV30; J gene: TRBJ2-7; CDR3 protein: CAWSVRRVSEQYF; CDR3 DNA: TGTGCCTGGAGTGTACGGAGGGTCAGCGAGCAGTACTTC
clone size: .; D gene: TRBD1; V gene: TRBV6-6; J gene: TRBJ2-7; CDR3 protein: CASSPGQVYEQYF; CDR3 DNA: TGTGCCAGCAGTCCCGGACAGGTTTACGAGCAGTACTTC
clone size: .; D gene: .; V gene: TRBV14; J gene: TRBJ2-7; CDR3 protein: CASSQGAGSGYEQYF; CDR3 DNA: TGTGCCAGCAGTCAAGGGGCAGGGTCGGGGTACGAGCAGTACTTC
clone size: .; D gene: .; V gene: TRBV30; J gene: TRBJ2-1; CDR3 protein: CAWSVLSYNEQFF; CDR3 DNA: TGTGCCTGGAGTGTACTCAGCTACAATGAGCAGTTCTTC
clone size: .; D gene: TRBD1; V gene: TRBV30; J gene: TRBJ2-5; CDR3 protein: CAWSNPGQGLQETQYF; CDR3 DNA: TGTGCCTGGAGTAACCCGGGACAGGGTCTCCAAGAGACCCAGTACTTC
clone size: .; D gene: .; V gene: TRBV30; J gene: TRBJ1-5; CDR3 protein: CAWSVGGGNNQPQHF; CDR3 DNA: TGTGCCTGGAGTGTCGGAGGGGGGAACAATCAGCCCCAGCATTTT
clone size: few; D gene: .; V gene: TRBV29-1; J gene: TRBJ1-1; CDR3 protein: CSVGGGTEAFF; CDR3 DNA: TGCAGCGTTGGTGGGGGCACTGAAGCTTTCTTT
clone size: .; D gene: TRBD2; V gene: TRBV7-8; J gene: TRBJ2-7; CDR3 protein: CASSFNGGGYEQYF; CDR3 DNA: TGTGCCAGCAGCTTCAACGGGGGGGGTTACGAGCAGTACTTC
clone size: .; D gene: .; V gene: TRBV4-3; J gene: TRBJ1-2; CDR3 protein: CASSQGQNYGYTF; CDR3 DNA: TGCGCCAGCAGCCAAGGTCAGAACTATGGCTACACCTTC
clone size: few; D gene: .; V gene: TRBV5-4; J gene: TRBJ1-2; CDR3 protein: CASSPRDGYGYTF; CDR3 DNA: TGTGCCAGCAGCCCTCGGGACGGCTATGGCTACACCTTC
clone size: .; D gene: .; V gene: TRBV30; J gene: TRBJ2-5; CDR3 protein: CAWSVAGETQYF; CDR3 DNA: TGTGCCTGGAGTGTAGCTGGGGAGACCCAGTACTTC
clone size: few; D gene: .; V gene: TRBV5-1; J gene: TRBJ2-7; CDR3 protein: CASSRGDDEQYF; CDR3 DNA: TGCGCCAGCAGCAGAGGGGATGACGAGCAGTACTTC
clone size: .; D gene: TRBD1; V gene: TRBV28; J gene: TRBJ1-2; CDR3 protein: CASSLWDRGGYGYTF; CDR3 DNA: TGTGCCAGCAGTTTATGGGACAGGGGTGGCTATGGCTACACCTTC
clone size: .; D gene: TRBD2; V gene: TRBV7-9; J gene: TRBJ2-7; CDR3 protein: CASSPRGLANYEQYF; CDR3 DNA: TGTGCCAGCAGCCCCCGGGGACTAGCTAACTACGAGCAGTACTTC
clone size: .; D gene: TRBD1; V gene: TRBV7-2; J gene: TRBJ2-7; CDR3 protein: CASSLVGTAIIISYEQYF; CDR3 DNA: TGTGCCAGCAGCTTAGTGGGGACAGCGATTATAATCTCCTACGAGCAGTACTTC
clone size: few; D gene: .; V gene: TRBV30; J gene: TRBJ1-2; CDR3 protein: CAWSGSLLGGYTF; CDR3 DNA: TGTGCCTGGAGTGGTTCGTTACTGGGGGGCTACACCTTC
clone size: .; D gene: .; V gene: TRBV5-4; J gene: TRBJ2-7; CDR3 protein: CASSLEAGATYEQYF; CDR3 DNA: TGTGCCAGCAGCTTGGAGGCCGGAGCGACCTACGAGCAGTACTTC
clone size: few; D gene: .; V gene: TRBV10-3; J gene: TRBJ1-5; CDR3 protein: CAVRADNQPQHF; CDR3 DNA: TGTGCCGTGAGGGCAGACAATCAGCCCCAGCATTTT
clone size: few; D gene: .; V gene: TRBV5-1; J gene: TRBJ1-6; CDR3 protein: CASSLGVGGNSPLHF; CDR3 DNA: TGCGCCAGCAGCTTGGGTGTCGGGGGTAATTCACCCCTCCACTTT